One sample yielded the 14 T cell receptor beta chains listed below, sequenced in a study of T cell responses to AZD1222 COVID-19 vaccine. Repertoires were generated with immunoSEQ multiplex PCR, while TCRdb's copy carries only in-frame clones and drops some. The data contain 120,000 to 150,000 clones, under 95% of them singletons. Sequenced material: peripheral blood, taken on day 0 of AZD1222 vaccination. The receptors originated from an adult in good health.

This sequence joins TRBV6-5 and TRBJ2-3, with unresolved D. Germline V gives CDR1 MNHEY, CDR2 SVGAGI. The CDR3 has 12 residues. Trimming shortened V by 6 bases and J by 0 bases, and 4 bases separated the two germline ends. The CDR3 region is CASRPSTDTQYF. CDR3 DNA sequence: TGTGCCAGCAGGCCGAGCACAGATACGCAGTATTTT.

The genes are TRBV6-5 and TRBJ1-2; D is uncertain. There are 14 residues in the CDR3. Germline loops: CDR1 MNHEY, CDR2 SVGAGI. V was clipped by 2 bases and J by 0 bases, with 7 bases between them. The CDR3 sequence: CASSYGVTNYGYTF. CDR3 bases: TGTGCCAGCAGTTACGGGGTAACTAACTATGGCTACACCTTC.

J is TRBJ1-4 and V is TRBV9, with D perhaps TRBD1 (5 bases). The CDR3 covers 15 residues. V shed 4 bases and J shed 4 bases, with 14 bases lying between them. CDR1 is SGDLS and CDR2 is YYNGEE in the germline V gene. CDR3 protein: CASSPTVQGNEKLFF. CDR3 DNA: TGTGCCAGCAGCCCGACGGTTCAGGGTAATGAAAAACTGTTTTTT.

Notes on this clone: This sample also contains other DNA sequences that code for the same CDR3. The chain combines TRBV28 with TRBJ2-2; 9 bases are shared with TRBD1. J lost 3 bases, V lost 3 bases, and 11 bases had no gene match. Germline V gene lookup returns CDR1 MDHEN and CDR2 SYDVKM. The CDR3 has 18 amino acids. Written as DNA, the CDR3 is TGTGCCAGCAGTTTGGCGCGCGGGACAGGGCGTTACACCGGGGAGCTGTTTTTT. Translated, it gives CASSLARGTGRYTGELFF.

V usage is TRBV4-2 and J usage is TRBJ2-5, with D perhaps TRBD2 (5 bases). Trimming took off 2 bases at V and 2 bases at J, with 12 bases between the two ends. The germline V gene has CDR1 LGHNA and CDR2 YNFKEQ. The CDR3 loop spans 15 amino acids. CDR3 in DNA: TGTGCCAGCAGCCAAAGTCTAGCTACTCAAGAGACCCAGTACTTC. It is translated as CASSQSLATQETQYF.

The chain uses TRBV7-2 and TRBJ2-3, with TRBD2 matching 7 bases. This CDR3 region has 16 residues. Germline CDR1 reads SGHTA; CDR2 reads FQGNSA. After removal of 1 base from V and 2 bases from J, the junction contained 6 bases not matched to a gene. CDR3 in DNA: TGTGCCAGCAGCTTAGGAGGGCGGGGGTTCACAGATACGCAGTATTTT. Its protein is CASSLGGRGFTDTQYF.

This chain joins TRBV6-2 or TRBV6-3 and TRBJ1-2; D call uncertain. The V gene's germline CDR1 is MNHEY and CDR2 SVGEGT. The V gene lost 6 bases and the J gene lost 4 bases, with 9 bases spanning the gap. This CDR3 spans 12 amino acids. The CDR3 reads CASSPRVYGYTF. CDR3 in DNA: TGTGCCAGCAGCCCTAGGGTCTATGGCTACACCTTC.

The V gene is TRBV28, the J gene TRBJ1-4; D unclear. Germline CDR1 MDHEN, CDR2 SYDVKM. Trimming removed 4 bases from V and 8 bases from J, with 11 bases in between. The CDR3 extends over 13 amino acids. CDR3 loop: CASSYLIVEKLFF. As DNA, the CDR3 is TGTGCCAGCAGTTACCTTATTGTGGAAAAACTGTTTTTT.

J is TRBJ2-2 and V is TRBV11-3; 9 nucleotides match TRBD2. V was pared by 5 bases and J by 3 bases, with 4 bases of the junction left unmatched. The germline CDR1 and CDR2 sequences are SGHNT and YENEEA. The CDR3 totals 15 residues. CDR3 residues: CASSLSGGYTGELFF. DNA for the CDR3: TGTGCCAGCAGCCTCAGCGGGGGGTACACCGGGGAGCTGTTTTTT.

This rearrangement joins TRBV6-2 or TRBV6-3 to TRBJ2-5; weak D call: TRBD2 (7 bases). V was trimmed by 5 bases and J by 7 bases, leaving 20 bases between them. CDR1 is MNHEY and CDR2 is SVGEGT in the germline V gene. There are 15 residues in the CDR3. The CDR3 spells CASSLPSGGVVTQYF. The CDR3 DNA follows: TGTGCCAGCAGTCTCCCATCGGGGGGCGTGGTGACCCAGTACTTC.

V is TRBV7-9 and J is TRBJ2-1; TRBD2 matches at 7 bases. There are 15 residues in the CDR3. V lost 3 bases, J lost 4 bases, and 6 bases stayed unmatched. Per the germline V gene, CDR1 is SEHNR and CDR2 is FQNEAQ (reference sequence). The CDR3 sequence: CASSFSGDPYNEQFF. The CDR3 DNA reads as TGTGCCAGCAGCTTCAGCGGGGACCCGTACAATGAGCAGTTCTTC. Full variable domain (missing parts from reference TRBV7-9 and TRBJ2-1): DTGVSQNPRHKITKRGQNVTFRCDPISEHNRLYWYRQTLGQGPEFLTYFQNEAQLEKSRLLSDRFSAERPKGSFSTLEIQRTEQGDSAMYLCASSFSGDPYNEQFFGPGTRLTVL.

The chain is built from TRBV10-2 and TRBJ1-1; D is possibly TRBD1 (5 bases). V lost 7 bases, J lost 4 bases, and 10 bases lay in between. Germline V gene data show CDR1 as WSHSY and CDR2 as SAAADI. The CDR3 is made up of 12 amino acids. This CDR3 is CASTPGSTEAFF. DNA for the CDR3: TGCGCCAGCACCCCAGGGTCCACTGAAGCTTTCTTT.

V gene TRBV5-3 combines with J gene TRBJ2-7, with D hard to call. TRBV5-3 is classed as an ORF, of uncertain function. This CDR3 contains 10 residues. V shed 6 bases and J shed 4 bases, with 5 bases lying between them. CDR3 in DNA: TGTGCCAGAACCGGGTACGAGCAGTACTTC. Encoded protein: CARTGYEQYF.

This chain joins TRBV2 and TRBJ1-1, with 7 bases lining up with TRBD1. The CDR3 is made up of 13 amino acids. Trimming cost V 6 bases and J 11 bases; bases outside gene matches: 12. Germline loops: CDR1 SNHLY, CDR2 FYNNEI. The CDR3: CASRPDRAAGAFF. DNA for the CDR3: TGTGCCAGCAGGCCCGACAGGGCCGCCGGTGCTTTCTTT.